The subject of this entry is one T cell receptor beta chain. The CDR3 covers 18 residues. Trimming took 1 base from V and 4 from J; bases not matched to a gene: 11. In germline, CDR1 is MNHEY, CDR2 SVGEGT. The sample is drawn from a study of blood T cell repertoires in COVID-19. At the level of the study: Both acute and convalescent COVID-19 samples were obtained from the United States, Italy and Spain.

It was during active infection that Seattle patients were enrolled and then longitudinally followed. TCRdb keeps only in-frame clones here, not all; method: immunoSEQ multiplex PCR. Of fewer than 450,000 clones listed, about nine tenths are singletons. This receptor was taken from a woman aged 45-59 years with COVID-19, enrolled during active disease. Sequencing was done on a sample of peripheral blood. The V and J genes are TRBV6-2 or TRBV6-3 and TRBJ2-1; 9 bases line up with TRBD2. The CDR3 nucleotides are TGTGCCAGCAGTTACTGGCCTGGTAGCGGGGGTTCTTACAATGAGCAGTTCTTC. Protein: CASSYWPGSGGSYNEQFF.